The rows below give T cell receptor beta chains drawn from one sample of a study of cytomegalovirus exposure and HLA in healthy donors. This table comes from immunoSEQ multiplex PCR, and its TCRdb copy is limited to in-frame clones, with some not included. The repertoire holds over 100,000 clones, with over 60% as singletons. The sample taken for sequencing was PBMCs. Receptors were obtained from a man aged 35-49 years in good health and CMV-seropositive. Each CDR3 is given without its conserved first and last residue.

V gene: TRBV6-1; J gene: TRBJ2-2; CDR3 protein: ASSEGLTGELF
V gene: TRBV6-1; J gene: TRBJ1-5; CDR3 protein: ASSEKGGGVIQPQH
V gene: TRBV5-4; J gene: TRBJ2-7; CDR3 protein: ASSQRGPYEQY
V gene: TRBV27; J gene: TRBJ1-6; CDR3 protein: ASSSRTLGNSPLH
V gene: TRBV9; J gene: TRBJ1-1; CDR3 protein: ASSVWATNTEAF
V gene: TRBV6-5; J gene: TRBJ2-5; CDR3 protein: ASWGWETQY
V gene: TRBV6-4; J gene: TRBJ2-1; CDR3 protein: ASSGTPSSYNEQF
V gene: TRBV10-2; J gene: TRBJ2-2; CDR3 protein: ASSERDRDHGELF
V gene: TRBV4-1; J gene: TRBJ2-1; CDR3 protein: ASSQDWTSYNEQF
V gene: TRBV5-1; J gene: TRBJ2-7; CDR3 protein: ASSLTGTSGKYEQY
V gene: TRBV10-1; J gene: TRBJ1-5; CDR3 protein: ASSGGSPPTGAPQH
V gene: TRBV27; J gene: TRBJ1-3; CDR3 protein: ASSPLTGARNTIY
V gene: TRBV19; J gene: TRBJ1-4; CDR3 protein: ASSIRDSNEKLF
V gene: TRBV2; J gene: TRBJ2-1; CDR3 protein: ASSESRVAGGSEQF
V gene: TRBV7-2; J gene: TRBJ2-5; CDR3 protein: ASSSQGLRQETQY
V gene: TRBV11-2; J gene: TRBJ1-4; CDR3 protein: ASSEQGNNEKLF
V gene: TRBV6-4; J gene: TRBJ1-2; CDR3 protein: ASSDTLGQGNYGYT
V gene: TRBV11-2; J gene: TRBJ2-7; CDR3 protein: ASSTPKDRFYEQY
V gene: TRBV7-9; J gene: TRBJ1-3; CDR3 protein: ASTRGQGPGVSGNTIY
V gene: TRBV5-1; J gene: TRBJ1-2; CDR3 protein: ASSLTGQGGGYT
V gene: TRBV7-8; J gene: TRBJ2-3; CDR3 protein: ASSFGDTQY
V gene: TRBV5-1; J gene: TRBJ2-7; CDR3 protein: ASSSQDYYEQY
V gene: TRBV5-1; J gene: TRBJ2-2; CDR3 protein: ASSPANTGELF
V gene: TRBV19; J gene: TRBJ2-1; CDR3 protein: ASIPNSPTSGGPNEQF
V gene: TRBV28; J gene: TRBJ1-2; CDR3 protein: AAKGGTGANYGYT
V gene: TRBV6-5; J gene: TRBJ1-6; CDR3 protein: ASRRDSTNSPLH
V gene: TRBV5-6; J gene: TRBJ2-2; CDR3 protein: ASSQNTGELF
V gene: TRBV28; J gene: TRBJ1-1; CDR3 protein: ASSSPGRAFRAF
V gene: TRBV7-9; J gene: TRBJ2-2; CDR3 protein: ASSSQAQGIHGELF
V gene: TRBV30; J gene: TRBJ2-3; CDR3 protein: ACSLAGDLDTQY
V gene: TRBV7-9; J gene: TRBJ1-1; CDR3 protein: ASASRLTEAF
V gene: TRBV28; J gene: TRBJ2-2; CDR3 protein: ASSQGPTGELF
V gene: TRBV2; J gene: TRBJ2-3; CDR3 protein: ASGVLRDRTQY